The 11 T cell receptor beta chains below were found in one sample sequenced in a study of CD8+ T cells in alopecia areata (dated by TCRdb to the late 2010s). Pooled mouse cutaneous lymph node cells were stained for CD4, CD8alpha, NKG2D, NKG2ACE and other markers and were then sorted on a BD Influx. Library preparation employed the immunoSEQ multiplex PCR assay. To provide template for TCR sequencing, every sample had RNA extracted and reverse transcribed into cDNA. This immuneACCESS table, as held by TCRdb, lists in-frame sequences with V and J called but not all clones. Of the missing ones, under half trace to an unresolved V gene in checked studies; the others have no known cause. This sample was tabulated with 250,000 or so clones, among which there are no singletons. Of the sample, 1.2% falls within the top ten clones. Sequenced input: CD4+ T cells sorted from a lymph node. All receptors come from a C3H/HeJ mouse with alopecia areata. Mice of this strain bear MHC haplotype H2-k.

This clone was seen a handful of times. Genes and germline come from the mouse. The read falls 4 residues short of the CDR3 end, and the missing part is taken from the germline J gene. This chain joins TRBV13-2 and TRBJ2-2; 12 positions match TRBD2. V dropped 0 bases and J dropped 0; count of bases not matched to a gene: 3. CDR1 and CDR2 (germline): NNHNN, SYGAGS (reference sequence). The CDR3 is made up of 18 amino acids. The sequenced part of the CDR3 DNA is TGTGCCAGCGGTGATGCTGGACTGGGGGGGTCAAACACCGGG. As protein: CASGDAGLGGSNTG. The full CDR3 is CASGDAGLGGSNTGQLYF.

There are many counts of this clone. Genes and germline are mouse. The read is 4 residues too short to cover the CDR3 end, so that end is filled in from the germline J gene. The chain uses TRBV13-1 and TRBJ1-1, with D possibly TRBD1 on 5 matching bases. CDR3 length: 12 residues. Germline CDR1 is NSHNY and CDR2 is SYGAGN. The part of the CDR3 DNA that was read is TGTGCCAGCAGTGAGTGGACATCA. It codes for CASSEWTS. The CDR3 reads in full as CASSEWTSEVFF.

A note on this clone: The gene symbols are mouse symbols. The CDR3 extends 4 residues past the end of the read, so its final part is completed from the germline J gene. The sample contains more than one DNA sequence encoding this CDR3. The chain couples TRBV13-1 to TRBJ2-3; unclear D gene. The CDR3 is 13 amino acids. Germline assignment: CDR1 NSHNY and CDR2 SYGAGN. The V gene lost 5 bases and the J gene lost 0 bases, with 7 bases spanning the gap. CDR3 in amino acids: CASRGSSAETLYF. The CDR3 bases that were read are TGTGCCAGCAGAGGGTCTAGTGCAGAA.

A note on this clone: The gene names here belong to mouse. Read sequence stops 4 residues before the CDR3 end, and the germline J gene provides the missing end. The chain is built from TRBV17 and TRBJ2-1; 13 bases map to TRBD2. Germline-derived CDR1 and CDR2 are MNHDT and YYDKIL. The CDR3 contains 15 residues. The V gene end was trimmed by 6 bases and the J gene end by 6 bases; junction bases not matched to a gene: 5. This CDR3 reads CASRDWGGAGAEQFF. CDR3 DNA (partial): TGTGCTAGCAGGGACTGGGGGGGCGCTGGTGCT.

On this clone itself: The listed genes are named as in mouse. The read ends 4 residues shy of where the CDR3 ends; the end is completed using the germline J gene. V gene TRBV13-1 combines with J gene TRBJ2-3; D remains ambiguous. CDR1 and CDR2 from the germline V gene are NSHNY and SYGAGN. The CDR3 loop spans 15 amino acids. V was shortened by 1 base and J by 0 bases, with 9 bases between the two germline ends. The sequenced CDR3 bases are TGTGCCAGCAGTGATCGCTGGCCTAGTGCAGAA. Residues: CASSDRWPSAE. The entire CDR3 protein reads CASSDRWPSAETLYF.

This clone occurred a few times. Gene labels here are mouse ones. The DNA ends 3 residues before the CDR3 does, and the rest of the CDR3 is filled in from the germline J gene. Other DNA sequences in the sample encode the same CDR3. V gene TRBV5 combines with J gene TRBJ1-6; TRBD1 agrees at 10 bases. TRBJ1-6 is reported as an ORF; its role is uncertain. The germline V gene has CDR1 LGHNA and CDR2 YNLKQL (reference sequence). V lost 4 bases, J lost 7 bases, and 4 bases stayed unmatched. This CDR3 has 15 amino acids. CDR3 sequence reads: CASSPGQGVNSPLYF. The DNA read from the CDR3 is TGTGCCAGCAGCCCCGGACAGGGGGTAAATTCGCCC.

This clone was seen a handful of times. Gene labels here are mouse ones. The read comes to an end 4 residues before the CDR3 does, leaving the germline J gene to fill in the end. The chain recombines TRBV5 with TRBJ2-1; D might be TRBD2 (7 bases). The CDR3 spans 13 residues. The germline gives CDR1 LGHNA, CDR2 YNLKQL (reference sequence). The CDR3: CASSQGGAAEQFF. The sequenced CDR3 bases are TGTGCCAGCAGCCAAGGGGGGGCCGCT.

This clone was counted between two and nine times. The genes and germline here are from mouse. The CDR3 end is not reached by the read, which stops 4 residues before it; the germline J gene fills it in. The chain has TRBV14 and TRBJ2-7; no definite D call. CDR3 length: 12 residues. Germline V lookup: CDR1 SGHDT, CDR2 FRDEAV. V was trimmed by 1 base and J by 3 bases, leaving 5 bases between them. CDR3 DNA (partial): TGTGCCAGCAGTTTCAACAACTAT. Translated, it gives CASSFNNY. The full CDR3 reads CASSFNNYEQYF.

In regard to this clone: The gene names here belong to mouse. The CDR3 end is not reached by the read, which stops 4 residues before it; the germline J gene fills it in. The chain employs TRBV1 and TRBJ2-7, with 11 bases fitting TRBD2. Germline assignment: CDR1 NSQYPW and CDR2 LRSPGD (reference sequence). This CDR3 spans 14 amino acids. The covered CDR3 bases are TGCACCTGCAGTGCAATGACTGGGGGGGAT. As protein: CTCSAMTGGD. The entire CDR3 reads CTCSAMTGGDEQYF.

Of note for this clone: Here the gene names and germline are mouse. The CDR3 protein is CASGSGGGAETLYF. The sequenced part of the CDR3 DNA is TGTGCCAGCGGGTCTGGGGGTGGTGCAGAA. The rearrangement joins TRBV13-2 to TRBJ2-3, with 7 bases that match TRBD2. The read halts 4 residues ahead of the CDR3 end, with the missing end drawn from the germline J gene. The J segment lost 1 base and the V segment lost 5 bases, leaving 4 bases of the junction unmatched. The CDR3 spans 14 residues. In germline, CDR1 is NNHNN, CDR2 SYGAGS (reference sequence).

Remarks on this clone: The gene symbols are mouse symbols. The read stops 3 residues short of the end of the CDR3; the missing end is completed from the germline J gene. This chain links TRBV19 with TRBJ1-6; D uncertain. TRBJ1-6 is filed as an ORF, its function uncertain. CDR3 length: 12 residues. The V gene lost 4 bases and the J gene lost 8 bases, with 7 bases spanning the gap. Per the germline V gene, CDR1 is FNHDT and CDR2 is SITEND (reference sequence). The CDR3 sequence: CASSSLYSPLYF. CDR3 bases read: TGTGCCAGCAGTTCCCTTTATTCGCCC.